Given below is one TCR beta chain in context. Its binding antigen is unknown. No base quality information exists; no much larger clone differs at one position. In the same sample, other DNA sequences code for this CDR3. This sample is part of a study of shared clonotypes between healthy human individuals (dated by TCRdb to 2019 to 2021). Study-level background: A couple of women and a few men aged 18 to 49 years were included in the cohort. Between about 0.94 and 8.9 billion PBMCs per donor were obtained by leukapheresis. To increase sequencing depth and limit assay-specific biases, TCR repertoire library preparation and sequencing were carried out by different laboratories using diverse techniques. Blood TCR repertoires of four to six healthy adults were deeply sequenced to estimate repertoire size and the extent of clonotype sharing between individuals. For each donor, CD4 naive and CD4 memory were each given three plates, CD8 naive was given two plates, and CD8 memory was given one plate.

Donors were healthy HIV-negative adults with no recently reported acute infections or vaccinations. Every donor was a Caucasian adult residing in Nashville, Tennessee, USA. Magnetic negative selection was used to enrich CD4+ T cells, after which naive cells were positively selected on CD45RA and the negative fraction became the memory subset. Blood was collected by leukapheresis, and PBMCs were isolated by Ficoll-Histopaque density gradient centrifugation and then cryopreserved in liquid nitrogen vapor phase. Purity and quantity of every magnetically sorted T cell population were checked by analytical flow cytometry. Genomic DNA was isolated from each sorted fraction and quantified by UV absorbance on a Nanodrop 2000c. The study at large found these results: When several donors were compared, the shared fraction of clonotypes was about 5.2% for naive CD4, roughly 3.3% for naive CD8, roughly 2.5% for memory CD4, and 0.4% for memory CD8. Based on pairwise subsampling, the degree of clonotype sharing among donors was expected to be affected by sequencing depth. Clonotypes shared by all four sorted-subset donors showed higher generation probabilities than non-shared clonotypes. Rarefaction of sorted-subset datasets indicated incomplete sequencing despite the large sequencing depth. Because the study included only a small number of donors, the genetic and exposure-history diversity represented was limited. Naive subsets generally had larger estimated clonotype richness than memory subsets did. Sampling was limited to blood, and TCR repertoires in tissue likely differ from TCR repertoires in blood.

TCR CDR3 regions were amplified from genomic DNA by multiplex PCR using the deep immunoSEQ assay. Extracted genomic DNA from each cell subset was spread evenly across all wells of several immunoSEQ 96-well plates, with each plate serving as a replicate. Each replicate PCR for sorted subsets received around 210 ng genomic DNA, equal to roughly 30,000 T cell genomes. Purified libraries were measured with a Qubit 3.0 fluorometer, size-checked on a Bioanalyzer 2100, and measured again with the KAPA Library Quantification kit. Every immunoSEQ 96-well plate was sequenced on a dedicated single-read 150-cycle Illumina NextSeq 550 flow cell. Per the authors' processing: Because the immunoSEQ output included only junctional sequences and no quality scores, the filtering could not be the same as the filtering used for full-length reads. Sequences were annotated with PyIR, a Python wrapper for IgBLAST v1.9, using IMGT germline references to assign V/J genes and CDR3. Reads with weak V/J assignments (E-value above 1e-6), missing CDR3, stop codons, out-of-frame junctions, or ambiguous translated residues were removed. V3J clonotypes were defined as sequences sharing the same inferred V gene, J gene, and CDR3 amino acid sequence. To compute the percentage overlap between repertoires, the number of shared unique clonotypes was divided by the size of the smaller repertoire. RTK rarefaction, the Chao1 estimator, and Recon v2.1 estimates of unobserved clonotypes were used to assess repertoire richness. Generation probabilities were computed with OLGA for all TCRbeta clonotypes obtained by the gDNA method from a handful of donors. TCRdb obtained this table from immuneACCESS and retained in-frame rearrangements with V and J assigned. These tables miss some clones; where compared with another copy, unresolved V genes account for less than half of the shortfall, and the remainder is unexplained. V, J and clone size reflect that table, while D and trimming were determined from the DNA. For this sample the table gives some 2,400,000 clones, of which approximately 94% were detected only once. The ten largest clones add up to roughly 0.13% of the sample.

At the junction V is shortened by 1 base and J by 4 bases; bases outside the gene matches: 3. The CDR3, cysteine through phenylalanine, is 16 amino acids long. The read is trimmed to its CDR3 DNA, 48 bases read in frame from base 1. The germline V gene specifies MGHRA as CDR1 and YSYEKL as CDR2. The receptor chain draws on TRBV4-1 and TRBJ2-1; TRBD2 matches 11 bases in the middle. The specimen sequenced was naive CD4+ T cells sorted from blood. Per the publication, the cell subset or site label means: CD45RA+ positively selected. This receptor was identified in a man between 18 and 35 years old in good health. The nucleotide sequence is TGCGCCAGCAGCCAAGTCCTAGCGGGAGGATACAATGAGCAGTTCTTC. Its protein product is CASSQVLAGGYNEQFF.